This entry concerns a single TCR beta chain. V was pared by 4 bases and J by 0 bases, with 4 bases between. This CDR3 spans 12 amino acids. CDR1 is LGHDT, CDR2 YNNKEL, per germline (reference sequence). In the authors' methods: Estimation of nucleated cell counts relied on the amplification of reference gene primers. Repertoires were generated with immunoSEQ multiplex PCR, while TCRdb's copy carries only in-frame clones and drops some. That table is the source of V, J and clone size, and D and trimming were worked out from the DNA. Of over 250,000 clones listed, about 91% are singletons. The sample originates from a study of blood T cell repertoires in COVID-19. Study in general: PBMCs, B-cell-depleted T cells, or T cells were the source of the cDNA or gDNA that made up the material.

The source is an older woman with acute or convalescent COVID-19. Source material: peripheral blood. This chain uses TRBV3-1 (or the pseudogene TRBV3-2) with TRBJ2-7; D is ambiguous. In DNA, the CDR3 is TGTGCCAGCAGCCGTAGCTCCTACGAGCAGTACTTC. Protein: CASSRSSYEQYF.